The 32 T cell receptor beta chains below come from one sample, sequenced in a study of control samples from healthy donors and cancer patients. Using immunoSEQ multiplex PCR, the repertoire was profiled, and TCRdb retains in-frame clones only, with some absent. The sample shows more than 25,000 clones, 85% of them seen only once. The specimen sequenced was PBMCs. The receptors were gathered from a woman between 55 and 75 years old with head and neck cancer.

The chain combines TRBV6-5 with TRBJ2-7; 7 nucleotides line up with TRBD1. Trimming cost V 7 bases and J 3 bases; bases outside gene matches: 9. Germline loops: CDR1 MNHEY, CDR2 SVGAGI. The CDR3 covers 14 residues. The CDR3 loop is CASKGAGTLYEQYF. CDR3 bases: TGTGCCAGCAAGGGGGCCGGGACACTCTACGAGCAGTACTTC.

The CDR3 sequence is CASSRGTGQETQYF. The CDR3, as DNA: TGTGCCAGTAGTAGAGGAACAGGGCAAGAGACCCAGTACTTC. J is TRBJ2-5 and V is TRBV19, with D possibly TRBD1 on 6 matching bases. Looked up from germline, CDR1 is LNHDA and CDR2 is SQIVND (reference sequence). This CDR3 region has 14 residues. The V gene lost 4 bases and the J gene lost 2 bases, with 11 bases spanning the gap.

The genes are TRBV30 and TRBJ1-5; D is uncertain. The V gene's germline CDR1 is GTSNPN and CDR2 SVGIG (reference sequence). Trimming pared 0 bases from V and 1 base from J, leaving 4 bases between. This CDR3 has 13 residues. The CDR3 region is CAWSVDSNQPQHF. The CDR3 DNA follows: TGTGCCTGGAGTGTAGACAGCAATCAGCCCCAGCATTTT.

The chain combines TRBV6-2 or TRBV6-3 with TRBJ1-6; D is perhaps TRBD1 (6 bases). Trimming shortened V by 5 bases and J by 1 base, and 12 bases separated the two germline ends. Germline lookup yields CDR1 MNHEY and CDR2 SVGEGT. The CDR3 extends over 16 amino acids. DNA of the CDR3: TGTGCCAGCAGTGTAATACAGGGATCCTATAATTCACCCCTCCACTTT. Translating it yields CASSVIQGSYNSPLHF.

The gene calls are TRBV5-6 and TRBJ2-5; no clear D gene. The CDR3 consists of 15 residues. Germline CDR1 SGHDT, CDR2 YYEEEE. Trimming stripped 3 bases from V and 5 bases from J, with 17 bases between. DNA for the CDR3: TGTGCCAGCAGCTCAGTAACAAATCTGGGGGAGACCCAGTACTTC. It is translated as CASSSVTNLGETQYF.

The chain has TRBV9 and TRBJ2-5, with D possibly called TRBD1 or TRBD2 (6 bases each). The CDR3 covers 16 residues. CDR1 and CDR2 (germline): SGDLS, YYNGEE. V lost 0 bases, J lost 4 bases, and 16 bases lay in between. In DNA, the CDR3 is TGTGCCAGCAGCGTAGCAGGAGGGGGGACGGGAGAGACCCAGTACTTC. Protein sequence: CASSVAGGGTGETQYF.

This clone was observed once. The J gene is TRBJ1-4, the V gene TRBV5-6, with D uncertain. This CDR3 contains 14 residues. CDR1 and CDR2 from the germline V gene are SGHDT and YYEEEE. V lost 0 bases and J 8 bases, leaving 11 bases between the germline ends. The CDR3 coding sequence is TGTGCCAGCAGCTTGGTGAGCGCCGGCGAAAAACTGTTTTTT. It translates to CASSLVSAGEKLFF.

The genes are TRBV19 and TRBJ2-5, with 9 positions matching TRBD1. Germline assignment: CDR1 LNHDA and CDR2 SQIVND (reference sequence). The CDR3 has 15 amino acids. The junction had 8 bases not matched to a gene; V was cut back by 5 bases and J by 4 bases. CDR3: CASSSGQGFGETQYF. CDR3 bases: TGTGCCAGTAGTTCCGGACAGGGGTTCGGAGAGACCCAGTACTTC.

V is TRBV19 and J is TRBJ1-5, with unresolved D. This CDR3 has 16 amino acids. Germline lookup yields CDR1 LNHDA and CDR2 SQIVND (reference sequence). The ends were cut back, 8 bases at V and 6 bases at J, with 23 bases in the middle. CDR3 in amino acids: CASDPLYLQASQPQHF. The CDR3 DNA reads TGTGCCAGTGACCCCCTTTACCTGCAGGCTAGTCAGCCCCAGCATTTT.

The chain employs TRBV5-1 and TRBJ2-7; 7 nucleotides agree with TRBD1. Germline CDR1 SGHRS, CDR2 YFSETQ. The CDR3 extends over 18 amino acids. The J segment lost 3 bases and the V segment lost 0 bases, leaving 15 bases of the junction unmatched. CDR3 DNA sequence: TGCGCCAGCAGCTTGGGAATGGGACAGAATCTCTTTAACTACGAGCAGTACTTC. Translated: CASSLGMGQNLFNYEQYF.

The chain joins TRBV6-5 to TRBJ1-3; D is undetermined. The CDR3 spans 16 residues. The V gene lost 0 bases and the J gene lost 1 base, with 10 bases spanning the gap. From germline, CDR1 is MNHEY and CDR2 SVGAGI. The CDR3 nucleotides read TGTGCCAGCAGTTACTCGAGATGGGGATCTGGAAACACCATATATTTT. It codes for CASSYSRWGSGNTIYF.

The rearrangement links TRBV7-8 to TRBJ1-6; possibly TRBD1 for D (6 bases). The germline V gene has CDR1 SGHVS and CDR2 FQNEAQ. This CDR3 is 19 amino acids long. With 0 bases removed from V and 2 bases from J, the gap between germline ends came to 17 bases. The CDR3 sequence: CASSLASRTTGPYNSPLHF. As DNA, the CDR3 is TGTGCCAGCAGCTTAGCGTCGAGAACGACAGGTCCCTATAATTCACCCCTCCACTTT.

In this sample, this clone turned up once. The chain couples TRBV7-3 to TRBJ1-1; 7 nucleotides line up with TRBD1. V lost 8 bases and J lost 2; bases outside the gene matches: 5. CDR3 length: 13 amino acids. Germline loops: CDR1 SGHTA, CDR2 FQGTGA. CDR3 in amino acids: CASASGGNTEAFF. The CDR3 DNA reads TGTGCCAGCGCCTCAGGGGGTAACACTGAAGCTTTCTTT.

This clone turned up a few times. The rearrangement joins TRBV9 to TRBJ1-4; maybe TRBD1 (5 bases). Germline assignment: CDR1 SGDLS and CDR2 YYNGEE. V gave up 3 bases and J gave up 5 bases, with 17 bases separating them. The CDR3 has 16 residues. CDR3 in amino acids: CASSAPTGRPNEKLFF. CDR3 sequence (DNA): TGTGCCAGCAGCGCGCCGACGGGACGGCCCAATGAAAAACTGTTTTTT.

The CDR3 loop reads CASSAGWPPSYEQYF. In nucleotides, the CDR3 is TGTGCCAGCAGCGCAGGGTGGCCGCCCTCCTACGAGCAGTACTTC. The gene calls are TRBV6-5 and TRBJ2-7; D possibly corresponds to TRBD1 (5 bases). Trimming stripped 6 bases from V and 0 bases from J, with 15 bases between. This CDR3 is 15 amino acids long. Germline CDR1 MNHEY, CDR2 SVGAGI.

This chain uses TRBV11-2 with TRBJ2-7; D perhaps matches TRBD2 (5 bases). With 5 bases removed from V and 4 bases from J, the gap between germline ends came to 9 bases. The CDR3 totals 12 residues. The germline CDR1 and CDR2 sequences are SGHAT and FQNNGV. The CDR3 nucleotides read TGTGCCAGCAGCAAGAGCGGATACGAGCAGTACTTC. The encoded protein is CASSKSGYEQYF. The complete variable domain, with remaining parts taken from reference TRBV11-2 and TRBJ2-7, reads EAGVAQSPRYKIIEKRQSVAFWCNPISGHATLYWYQQILGQGPKLLIQFQNNGVVDDSQLPKDRFSAERLKGVDSTLKIQPAKLEDSAVYLCASSKSGYEQYFGPGTRLTVT.

This chain uses TRBV5-8 with TRBJ2-2; TRBD1 aligns across 9 bases. The CDR3 covers 15 residues. In germline, CDR1 is SGHTS, CDR2 YDEGEE. V gave up 4 bases and J gave up 5 bases; unmatched junction bases: 6. The CDR3 sequence is CASSRGTGWTGELFF. The CDR3 DNA sequence: TGTGCCAGCAGCCGAGGGACAGGGTGGACCGGGGAGCTGTTTTTT. Looking up the rest from reference TRBV5-8 and TRBJ2-2 gives the full variable domain: EAGVTQSPTHLIKTRGQQATLRCSPISGHTSVYWYQQALGLGLQFLLWYDEGEERNRGNFPPRFSGRQFPNYSSELNVNALELEDSALYLCASSRGTGWTGELFFGEGSRLTVL.

V gene TRBV18 combines with J gene TRBJ1-2, with TRBD1 matching over 7 bases. Germline V gene sequence: CDR1 KGHSH, CDR2 LQKENI. Unmatched junction bases numbered 0, after V lost 3 bases and J lost 2 bases. The CDR3 has 13 residues. The CDR3 loop reads CASSPGQNYGYTF. The CDR3, as DNA: TGTGCCAGCTCACCGGGACAGAACTATGGCTACACCTTC.

The chain links TRBV12-5 to TRBJ1-4, with 9 bases that match TRBD1. CDR1 and CDR2 from the germline V gene are LGHNT and FRNRAP. V was pared by 3 bases and J by 8 bases, with 10 bases of the junction left unmatched. The CDR3 totals 16 residues. The CDR3 is CASGLLLGQGGEKLFF. CDR3 nucleotides: TGTGCTAGTGGTTTACTACTGGGACAGGGCGGAGAAAAACTGTTTTTT.

This chain's CDR3 is CASKLAEGTGELFF. DNA for the CDR3: TGTGCCAGCAAACTAGCGGAGGGGACCGGGGAGCTGTTTTTT. The chain links TRBV6-6 to TRBJ2-2, with TRBD2 identical over 8 bases. With 7 bases clipped from V and 5 bases from J, the junction kept 6 bases outside the gene matches. CDR3 length: 14 amino acids. Germline V gene sequence: CDR1 MNHNY, CDR2 SVGAGI (reference sequence).

The rearrangement uses TRBV5-1 and TRBJ1-1; D is undetermined. The CDR3 contains 15 residues. Per the germline V gene, CDR1 is SGHRS and CDR2 is YFSETQ. Trimming removed 0 bases from V and 4 bases from J, with 13 bases in between. This CDR3 is CASSLAVLGSTEAFF. The CDR3 DNA reads TGCGCCAGCAGCTTGGCTGTCCTAGGGAGCACTGAAGCTTTCTTT.

The rearrangement joins TRBV11-2 to TRBJ1-5; weak D call: TRBD1 (6 bases). CDR1 is SGHAT and CDR2 is FQNNGV in the germline V gene. The CDR3 runs to 15 residues. Trimming cost V 1 base and J 5 bases, with 12 bases left between them. The CDR3 region is CASSLGQGNYQPQHF. The CDR3, as DNA: TGTGCCAGCAGCTTAGGGCAGGGGAATTATCAGCCCCAGCATTTT.

This chain uses TRBV11-2 with TRBJ1-5; 7 positions match TRBD1. After removal of 5 bases from V and 3 bases from J, the junction contained 10 bases not matched to a gene. The CDR3 has 16 residues. Germline V gene sequence: CDR1 SGHAT, CDR2 FQNNGV. Written as DNA, the CDR3 is TGTGCCAGCAGCCACGACAGGGTGTTTGACAATCAGCCCCAGCATTTT. The encoded protein is CASSHDRVFDNQPQHF.

V is TRBV5-1 and J is TRBJ2-7; TRBD1 might be the D (5 bases). CDR1 is SGHRS, CDR2 YFSETQ, per germline. Trimming stripped 0 bases from V and 2 bases from J, with 9 bases between. The CDR3 is made up of 14 amino acids. CDR3 bases: TGCGCCAGCAGCTTGGTGGCAGGGCCCTACGAGCAGTACTTC. It is translated as CASSLVAGPYEQYF. Supplemented by reference TRBV5-1 and TRBJ2-7, the full variable domain reads KAGVTQTPRYLIKTRGQQVTLSCSPISGHRSVSWYQQTPGQGLQFLFEYFSETQRNKGNFPGRFSGRQFSNSRSEMNVSTLELGDSALYLCASSLVAGPYEQYFGPGTRLTVT.

The CDR3 DNA is TGTGCCAGCAGCCCCGGGACAGGGGGGTCCGAGCAGTACTTC. Encoded protein: CASSPGTGGSEQYF. The chain couples TRBV3-1 (or the pseudogene TRBV3-2) to TRBJ2-7; 11 nucleotides align to TRBD1. Trimming cost V 4 bases and J 6 bases; bases outside gene matches: 5. CDR3 length: 14 residues. Germline V gives CDR1 LGHDT, CDR2 YNNKEL (reference sequence).

V and J are TRBV11-3 and TRBJ1-2; D gene ambiguous. V dropped 11 bases and J dropped 8 bases, with 18 bases sitting between them. The CDR3 has 12 residues. Germline V gene data show CDR1 as SGHNT and CDR2 as YENEEA. The CDR3 sequence: CASTQYFRGYTF. The CDR3, as DNA: TGTGCCTCAACCCAGTACTTCCGGGGCTACACCTTC.

V and J are TRBV6-1 and TRBJ1-2; D perhaps matches TRBD1 (6 bases). The CDR3 contains 14 residues. Germline CDR1 is MNHNS and CDR2 is SASEGT. Trimming cost V 2 bases and J 8 bases, with 15 bases left between them. The CDR3 is CASSENWGGAGYTF. In nucleotides, the CDR3 is TGTGCCAGCAGTGAAAATTGGGGGGGCGCAGGCTACACCTTC.

V gene TRBV4-2 combines with J gene TRBJ1-3; D might be TRBD1 (5 bases). The CDR3 length is 18 residues. Trimming removed 0 bases at V and 5 bases at J, with 20 bases between. Germline loops: CDR1 LGHNA, CDR2 YNFKEQ. The CDR3 DNA is TGTGCCAGCAGCCAAGAATCCCCCGGGGGGGGACCAAGAAACACCATATATTTT. This encodes CASSQESPGGGPRNTIYF.

The chain combines TRBV6-5 with TRBJ2-2, with TRBD1 matching over 8 bases. The germline gives CDR1 MNHEY, CDR2 SVGAGI. This CDR3 has 15 residues. V lost 9 bases to trimming and J lost 0 bases; unmatched junction nucleotides: 6. The CDR3 DNA follows: TGTGCCAGTTCCAGGGGGCCGACGAACACCGGGGAGCTGTTTTTT. It is translated as CASSRGPTNTGELFF.

The V gene is TRBV7-9, the J gene TRBJ2-4; tentative D call: TRBD1 (6 bases). This CDR3 is 16 amino acids long. Trimming removed 2 bases at V and 7 bases at J, with 18 bases between. Per the germline V gene, CDR1 is SEHNR and CDR2 is FQNEAQ (reference sequence). CDR3 protein: CASSLSAGVIVNIQYF. Written as DNA, the CDR3 is TGTGCCAGCAGCTTATCGGCAGGGGTGATTGTGAACATTCAGTACTTC.

The J gene is TRBJ2-3, the V gene TRBV5-5, with D possibly TRBD2 on 5 matching bases. CDR1 and CDR2 (germline): SGHKS, YYEKEE (reference sequence). The CDR3 runs to 15 residues. The V and J ends lost 3 bases and 6 bases respectively, with 17 bases between them. In DNA, the CDR3 is TGTGCCAGCAGCTCGGTTGGACTGTTCACCGATACGCAGTATTTT. Residues: CASSSVGLFTDTQYF.

V gene TRBV4-1 combines with J gene TRBJ1-3; D is undetermined. CDR3 length: 15 amino acids. The germline CDR1 and CDR2 sequences are MGHRA and YSYEKL. With 0 bases removed from V and 0 bases from J, the gap between germline ends came to 6 bases. CDR3 coding DNA: TGCGCCAGCAGCCAAGAAGGTTTCTCTGGAAACACCATATATTTT. Protein product: CASSQEGFSGNTIYF.